What follows are 5 T cell receptor beta chains derived from one specimen sequenced in a study of cytomegalovirus exposure and HLA in healthy donors. Primers included in the PCR were 60 Vbeta and 13 Jbeta primers. Clones were read by immunoSEQ multiplex PCR, and TCRdb kept only the in-frame ones, dropping some. The sample has some 120,000 clones; roughly four fifths are singletons. Sequenced material: PBMCs. The receptors shown here come from a male donor in good health and CMV-seropositive.

This clone occurred a few times. V is TRBV5-4 and J is TRBJ2-7, with 11 bases identical to TRBD1. The germline CDR1 and CDR2 sequences are SGHNT and YYREEE (reference sequence). V trimming: 5 bases; J trimming: 6 bases; junction bases outside the gene matches: 10. The CDR3 loop spans 15 amino acids. CDR3 sequence reads: CASRGQGAKRVEQYF. For the CDR3, the DNA is TGTGCCAGCAGAGGACAGGGGGCGAAACGGGTCGAGCAGTACTTC.

The V and J genes are TRBV5-1 and TRBJ2-5; 8 bases match TRBD1. Germline values: CDR1 SGHRS, CDR2 YFSETQ. This CDR3 spans 15 amino acids. Trimming at V came to 4 bases and at J to 2 bases, leaving 7 bases not matched to a gene. CDR3 in DNA: TGCGCCAGCAGCCGTATGACAGGGGCGCAAGAGACCCAGTACTTC. Its translation is CASSRMTGAQETQYF.

In this sample, this clone turned up once. This chain joins TRBV5-6 and TRBJ2-7; 7 bases fit TRBD1. Germline V gene data show CDR1 as SGHDT and CDR2 as YYEEEE. V dropped 0 bases and J dropped 3; count of bases not matched to a gene: 3. The CDR3 extends over 14 amino acids. For the CDR3, the DNA is TGTGCCAGCAGCTTGGGAGGACAGGACTACGAGCAGTACTTC. Its protein is CASSLGGQDYEQYF.

In this sample, this clone turned up once. The chain recombines TRBV7-2 with TRBJ1-2; 8 bases agree with TRBD1. J gave up 2 bases and V 2 bases, and 4 bases lay outside the gene matches. Germline assignment: CDR1 SGHTA and CDR2 FQGNSA. This CDR3 has 15 residues. The DNA for the CDR3 is TGTGCCAGCAGCTTAATTGGGACAGGAAACTATGGCTACACCTTC. As protein: CASSLIGTGNYGYTF.

This clone occurred a few times. The chain employs TRBV7-9 and TRBJ2-3, with D maybe TRBD2 (6 bases). The CDR3 length is 17 residues. Germline V gives CDR1 SEHNR, CDR2 FQNEAQ (reference sequence). The V gene lost 5 bases and the J gene lost 4 bases, with 22 bases spanning the gap. The CDR3 sequence: CASSPRDSIPSADTQYF. The CDR3 nucleotides read TGTGCCAGCAGCCCCCGGGACTCTATACCCTCCGCAGATACGCAGTATTTT.